This is a list of T cell receptor beta chains from one sample in a study of neurological immune-mediated disorders. TCRdb re-called the 5' RACE reads with MiXCR, one entry per CDR3 protein. Of under 100,000 distinct CDR3 sequences listed, less than 15% are singletons. Sequencing was performed on PBMCs. These receptor sequences come from a female donor with HTLV-1-associated myelopathy (HAM/TSP). The CDR3 runs from the conserved cysteine through the conserved F or W. A D gene is named only where the DNA matches it firmly. Clone size is not always given. Where it is, it says once, few, many or a class for expanded clones.

D: TRBD1; length: 17; J: TRBJ2-1; V: TRBV5-1; size: many; CDR3: CASSSGTRDRGANEQFF; DNA: TGCGCCAGCAGCTCGGGAACCCGGGACAGGGGGGCCAATGAGCAGTTCTTC
D: -; length: 14; J: TRBJ2-2; V: TRBV2; size: -; CDR3: CASTLTGNTGELFF; DNA: TGTGCCAGCACACTGACAGGGAACACCGGGGAGCTGTTTTTT
D: -; length: 16; J: TRBJ1-5; V: TRBV28; size: -; CDR3: CASRSSLGGSNQPLHF; DNA: TGTGCCAGCAGAAGTTCTCTCGGAGGGAGCAATCAGCCCCTGCATTTT
D: TRBD2; length: 13; J: TRBJ2-3; V: TRBV29-1; size: many; CDR3: CSAVAGPGDTQYF; DNA: TGCAGTGCCGTAGCGGGGCCAGGGGATACGCAGTATTTT
D: -; length: 15; J: TRBJ2-2; V: TRBV5-1; size: many; CDR3: CASSLLTATTGELFF; DNA: TGCGCCAGCAGCTTGTTAACAGCTACGACCGGGGAGCTGTTTTTT
D: -; length: 13; J: TRBJ2-3; V: TRBV12-3/TRBV12-4; size: many; CDR3: CASSFRGGDTQYF; DNA: TGTGCCAGCAGTTTCAGGGGTGGGGATACGCAGTATTTT
D: -; length: 14; J: TRBJ2-3; V: TRBV6-6; size: -; CDR3: CASTLDSFTGTQYF; DNA: TGTGCCAGCACTTTAGACAGCTTCACAGGTACGCAGTATTTT
D: TRBD1; length: 14; J: TRBJ1-2; V: TRBV10-3; size: many; CDR3: CAISEQGGGYGYTF; DNA: TGTGCCATCAGTGAACAGGGGGGAGGCTATGGCTACACCTTC
D: -; length: 14; J: TRBJ1-4; V: TRBV11-2; size: many; CDR3: CASSLSTTNEKLFF; DNA: TGTGCCAGCAGCTTATCCACAACTAATGAAAAACTGTTTTTT
D: -; length: 14; J: TRBJ2-6; V: TRBV29-1; size: many; CDR3: CSVTWASGANVLTF; DNA: TGCAGCGTTACATGGGCCTCTGGGGCCAACGTCCTGACTTTC
D: TRBD1; length: 15; J: TRBJ2-7; V: TRBV6-6; size: many; CDR3: CASRNVKGATYEQYF; DNA: TGTGCCAGCAGAAACGTTAAGGGGGCTACCTACGAGCAGTACTTC
D: TRBD2; length: 17; J: TRBJ2-3; V: TRBV4-2; size: many; CDR3: CASSQQAGATYTDTQYF; DNA: TGTGCCAGCAGCCAACAAGCGGGGGCTACCTACACAGATACGCAGTATTTT
D: -; length: 14; J: TRBJ2-3; V: TRBV20-1; size: many; CDR3: CSARQVGGTDTQYF; DNA: TGCAGTGCTAGACAGGTGGGCGGCACAGATACGCAGTATTTT
D: TRBD1; length: 16; J: TRBJ2-7; V: TRBV28; size: many; CDR3: CASSSTRQGRTYEQYF; DNA: TGTGCCAGCAGTTCGACCAGACAGGGTCGGACCTACGAGCAGTACTTC
D: -; length: 13; J: TRBJ2-5; V: TRBV5-1; size: many; CDR3: CASSPWGQETQYF; DNA: TGCGCCAGCAGCCCTTGGGGCCAAGAGACCCAGTACTTC
D: -; length: 20; J: TRBJ2-2; V: TRBV3-1; size: many; CDR3: CASSQDRVSTTNPNTGELFF; DNA: TGTGCCAGCAGCCAAGATCGGGTCTCAACGACCAACCCGAACACCGGGGAGCTGTTTTTT
D: -; length: 16; J: TRBJ2-3; V: TRBV12-5; size: many; CDR3: CASGQGIFASTDTQYF; DNA: TGTGCTAGTGGCCAGGGGATCTTCGCTAGCACAGATACGCAGTATTTT
D: -; length: 10; J: TRBJ1-1; V: TRBV29-1; size: many; CDR3: CSVAESEAFF; DNA: TGCAGCGTTGCGGAATCGGAAGCTTTCTTT
D: TRBD2; length: 15; J: TRBJ2-1; V: TRBV10-3; size: many; CDR3: CAISPTSGGYNEQFF; DNA: TGTGCCATCAGCCCGACTAGCGGGGGTTACAATGAGCAGTTCTTC
D: TRBD1; length: 15; J: TRBJ2-5; V: TRBV12-3/TRBV12-4; size: many; CDR3: CASSTRTGFRETQYF; DNA: TGTGCCAGCAGTACCCGGACAGGGTTCAGGGAGACCCAGTACTTC
D: TRBD2; length: 15; J: TRBJ2-7; V: TRBV9; size: -; CDR3: CANSVLAGGVYEQYF; DNA: TGTGCCAACAGCGTACTAGCGGGGGGTGTCTACGAGCAGTACTTC
D: -; length: 14; J: TRBJ1-1; V: TRBV5-1; size: many; CDR3: CASSANTQNTEAFF; DNA: TGCGCCAGCAGCGCAAATACGCAAAACACTGAAGCTTTCTTT
D: -; length: 12; J: TRBJ1-5; V: TRBV28; size: many; CDR3: CASSPWGQPQHF; DNA: TGTGCCAGCAGCCCATGGGGCCAGCCCCAGCATTTT
D: TRBD2; length: 16; J: TRBJ2-1; V: TRBV5-1; size: many; CDR3: CASSFKSSGGNNEQFF; DNA: TGCGCCAGCAGCTTCAAATCTAGCGGGGGGAACAATGAGCAGTTCTTC
D: -; length: 11; J: TRBJ2-1; V: TRBV20-1; size: many; CDR3: CSASPGGEQFF; DNA: TGCAGTGCTAGTCCCGGGGGCGAGCAGTTCTTC
D: TRBD1; length: 13; J: TRBJ1-2; V: TRBV20-1; size: many; CDR3: CSAPDRANYGYTF; DNA: TGCAGTGCCCCTGACAGGGCTAACTATGGCTACACCTTC
D: -; length: 14; J: TRBJ2-2; V: TRBV6-1; size: -; CDR3: CASSEGLNTGELFF; DNA: TGTGCCAGCAGTGAAGGGTTGAACACCGGGGAGCTGTTTTTT
D: -; length: 15; J: TRBJ2-1; V: TRBV10-2; size: many; CDR3: CASRGGGASVNEQFF; DNA: TGCGCCAGCCGGGGCGGGGGCGCCTCCGTCAATGAGCAGTTCTTC
D: -; length: 16; J: TRBJ2-5; V: TRBV5-1; size: many; CDR3: CASSYGQSVSVETQYF; DNA: TGCGCCAGCAGTTATGGACAGAGCGTGAGTGTCGAGACCCAGTACTTC
D: TRBD2; length: 16; J: TRBJ2-3; V: TRBV9; size: many; CDR3: CASSASLAGDTDTQYF; DNA: TGTGCCAGCAGCGCCAGCCTAGCGGGTGATACAGATACGCAGTATTTT
D: -; length: 15; J: TRBJ2-1; V: TRBV5-6; size: many; CDR3: CASSSLGSERTGQFF; DNA: TGTGCCAGCAGTTCTCTCGGCTCGGAGAGGACGGGGCAGTTCTTC
D: TRBD1; length: 14; J: TRBJ2-5; V: TRBV29-1; size: many; CDR3: CSVEGQGWQETQYF; DNA: TGCAGCGTTGAAGGACAGGGCTGGCAAGAGACCCAGTACTTC
D: TRBD1; length: 14; J: TRBJ2-1; V: TRBV20-1; size: many; CDR3: CSADDRGSYNEQFF; DNA: TGCAGTGCGGACGACAGGGGATCCTACAATGAGCAGTTCTTC
D: -; length: 14; J: TRBJ2-5; V: TRBV20-1; size: -; CDR3: CSARDPRGQETQYF; DNA: TGCAGTGCTAGAGACCCGCGGGGCCAAGAGACCCAGTACTTC
D: TRBD1; length: 19; J: TRBJ1-4; V: TRBV7-9; size: many; CDR3: CASTFSYRWGGQVNEKLFF; DNA: TGTGCCAGCACCTTTTCTTATCGGTGGGGTGGACAGGTGAATGAAAAACTGTTTTTT
D: -; length: 14; J: TRBJ2-2; V: TRBV16; size: many; CDR3: CASSQRTTAGELFF; DNA: TGTGCCAGCAGCCAACGAACTACCGCCGGGGAGCTGTTTTTT
D: -; length: 16; J: TRBJ2-1; V: TRBV20-1; size: many; CDR3: CSASPLEDPTDNEQFF; DNA: TGCAGTGCTTCCCCCTTGGAGGACCCCACAGACAATGAGCAGTTCTTC
D: -; length: 13; J: TRBJ2-7; V: TRBV6-2/TRBV6-3; size: few; CDR3: CASIGRGGYEQYF; DNA: TGTGCCAGCATTGGGAGAGGGGGCTACGAGCAGTACTTC
D: TRBD2; length: 16; J: TRBJ2-3; V: TRBV5-1; size: many; CDR3: CASSLRGTSATDTQYF; DNA: TGCGCCAGCAGCTTGAGAGGGACTAGCGCGACAGATACGCAGTATTTT
D: TRBD1; length: 14; J: TRBJ2-7; V: TRBV5-1; size: -; CDR3: CASRERTGIHEQYF; DNA: TGCGCCAGCCGCGAGAGGACAGGGATCCACGAGCAGTACTTC
D: TRBD2; length: 14; J: TRBJ2-7; V: TRBV5-1; size: many; CDR3: CASSGGLAGGEQYF; DNA: TGCGCCAGCAGCGGAGGACTAGCGGGGGGCGAGCAGTACTTC
D: -; length: 14; J: TRBJ2-1; V: TRBV12-3/TRBV12-4; size: many; CDR3: CASSLGSGRGEQFF; DNA: TGTGCCAGCAGTTTAGGGTCGGGCCGGGGGGAGCAGTTCTTC
D: TRBD1; length: 15; J: TRBJ2-2; V: TRBV6-5; size: many; CDR3: CASSWDRVMTGELFF; DNA: TGTGCCAGCAGTTGGGACAGGGTCATGACCGGGGAGCTGTTTTTT
D: -; length: 14; J: TRBJ2-3; V: TRBV20-1; size: many; CDR3: CSARVGVGPDTQYF; DNA: TGCAGTGCTAGAGTAGGGGTTGGTCCAGATACGCAGTATTTT
D: TRBD2; length: 15; J: TRBJ2-1; V: TRBV11-2; size: many; CDR3: CASSYQRGSYNEQFF; DNA: TGTGCCAGCAGCTATCAGCGGGGGAGCTACAATGAGCAGTTCTTC
D: -; length: 16; J: TRBJ1-5; V: TRBV27; size: many; CDR3: CASSYVRVASNQPQHF; DNA: TGTGCCAGCAGTTACGTTCGGGTGGCGAGCAATCAGCCCCAGCATTTT
D: -; length: 14; J: TRBJ2-3; V: TRBV28; size: -; CDR3: CASSLGGGTDMQYF; DNA: TGTGCCAGCTCCCTTGGCGGGGGCACAGATATGCAGTATTTT
D: -; length: 14; J: TRBJ2-5; V: TRBV10-3; size: few; CDR3: CAISLGGSQETQYF; DNA: TGTGCCATCAGTCTAGGTGGGTCTCAAGAGACCCAGTACTTC
D: TRBD2; length: 13; J: TRBJ2-1; V: TRBV2; size: many; CDR3: CASSRLAGGPRFF; DNA: TGTGCCAGCAGCCGGCTAGCGGGGGGGCCCCGGTTCTTC
D: -; length: 13; J: TRBJ1-1; V: TRBV18; size: -; CDR3: CASSLSKNTEAFF; DNA: TGTGCCAGCTCCCTCAGCAAGAACACTGAAGCTTTCTTT
D: TRBD1; length: 16; J: TRBJ1-5; V: TRBV20-1; size: many; CDR3: CSASQGAPYSNQPQHF; DNA: TGCAGTGCTAGTCAGGGGGCCCCATATAGCAATCAGCCCCAGCATTTT
D: -; length: 16; J: TRBJ1-3; V: TRBV10-3; size: many; CDR3: CAISGKGMGPGNTIYF; DNA: TGTGCCATCAGTGGAAAAGGAATGGGGCCTGGAAACACCATATATTTT
D: -; length: 14; J: TRBJ1-2; V: TRBV3-1; size: many; CDR3: CASTRKGTNYGYTF; DNA: TGTGCCAGCACCCGAAAGGGAACTAACTATGGCTACACCTTC
D: -; length: 14; J: TRBJ2-2; V: TRBV24-1; size: many; CDR3: CATSPVENTGELFF; DNA: TGTGCCACCAGTCCGGTAGAGAACACCGGGGAGCTGTTTTTT
D: -; length: 20; J: TRBJ2-5; V: TRBV28; size: many; CDR3: CASSLGQVGGGLLGQETQYF; DNA: TGTGCCAGCAGTTTGGGTCAGGTGGGCGGGGGCCTCCTTGGGCAAGAGACCCAGTACTTC